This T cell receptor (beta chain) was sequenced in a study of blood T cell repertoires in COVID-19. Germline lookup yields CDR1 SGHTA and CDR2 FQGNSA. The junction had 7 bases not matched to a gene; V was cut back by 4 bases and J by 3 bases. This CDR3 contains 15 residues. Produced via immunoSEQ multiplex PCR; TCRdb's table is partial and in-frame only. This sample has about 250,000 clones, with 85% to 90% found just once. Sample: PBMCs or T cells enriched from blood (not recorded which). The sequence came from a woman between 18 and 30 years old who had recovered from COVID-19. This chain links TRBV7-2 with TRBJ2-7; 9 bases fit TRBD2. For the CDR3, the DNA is TGTGCCAGCAGCTCCCCGACTAGCGGACTCTACGAGCAGTACTTC. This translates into CASSSPTSGLYEQYF.